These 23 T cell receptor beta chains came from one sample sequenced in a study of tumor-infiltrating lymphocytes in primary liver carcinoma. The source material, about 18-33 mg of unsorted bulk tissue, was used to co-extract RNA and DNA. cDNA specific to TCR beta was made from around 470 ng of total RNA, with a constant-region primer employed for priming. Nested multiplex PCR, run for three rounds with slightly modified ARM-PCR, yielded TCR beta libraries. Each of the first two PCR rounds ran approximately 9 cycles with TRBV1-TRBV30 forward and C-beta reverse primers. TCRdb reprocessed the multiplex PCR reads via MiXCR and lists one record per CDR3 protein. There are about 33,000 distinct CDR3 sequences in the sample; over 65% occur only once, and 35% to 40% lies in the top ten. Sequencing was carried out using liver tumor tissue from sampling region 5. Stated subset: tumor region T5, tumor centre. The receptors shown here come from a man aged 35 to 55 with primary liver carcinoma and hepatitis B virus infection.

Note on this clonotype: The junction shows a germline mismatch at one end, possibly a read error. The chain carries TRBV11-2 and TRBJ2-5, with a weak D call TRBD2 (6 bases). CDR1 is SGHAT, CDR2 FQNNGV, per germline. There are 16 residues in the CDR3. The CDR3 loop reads CASSETPGGGKETQYF. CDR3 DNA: TGTGCCAGCAGCGAAACTCCTGGTGGCGGGAAAGAAACCCAGTACTTC. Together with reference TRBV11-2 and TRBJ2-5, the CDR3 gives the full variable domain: EAGVAQSPRYKIIEKRQSVAFWCNPISGHATLYWYQQILGQGPKLLIQFQNNGVVDDSQLPKDRFSAERLKGVDSTLKIQPAKLEDSAVYLCASSETPGGGKETQYFGPGTRLLVL.

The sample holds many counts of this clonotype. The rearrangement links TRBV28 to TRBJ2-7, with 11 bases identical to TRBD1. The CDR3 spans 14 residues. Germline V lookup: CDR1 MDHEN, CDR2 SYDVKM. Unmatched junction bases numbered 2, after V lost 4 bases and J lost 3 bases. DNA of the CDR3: TGTGCCAGCAGTTGGGGACAGGGGGACTACGAGCAGTACTTC. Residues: CASSWGQGDYEQYF.

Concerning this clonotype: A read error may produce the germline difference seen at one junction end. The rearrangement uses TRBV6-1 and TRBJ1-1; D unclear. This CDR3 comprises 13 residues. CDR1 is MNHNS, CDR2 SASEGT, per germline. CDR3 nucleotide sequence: TGTGCCAGTAGTCAGAATGTGAACACTGAAGCCTTCTTT. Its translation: CASSQNVNTEAFF.

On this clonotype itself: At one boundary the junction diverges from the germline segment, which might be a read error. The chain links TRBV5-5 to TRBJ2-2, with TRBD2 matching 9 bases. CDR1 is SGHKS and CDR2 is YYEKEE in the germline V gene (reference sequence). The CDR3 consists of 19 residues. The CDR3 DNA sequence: TGTGTCAGCAGCTTGGCTTCTCCCAGTAGCGGGAGTTGGACCGGGGAACTGTTTTTT. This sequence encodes CVSSLASPSSGSWTGELFF.

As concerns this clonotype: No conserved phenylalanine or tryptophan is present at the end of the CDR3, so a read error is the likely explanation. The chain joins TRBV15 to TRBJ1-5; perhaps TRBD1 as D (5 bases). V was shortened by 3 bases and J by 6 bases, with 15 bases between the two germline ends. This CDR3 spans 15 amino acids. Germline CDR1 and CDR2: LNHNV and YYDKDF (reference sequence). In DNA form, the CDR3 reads TGTGCCACCAGCAGGGGTTGGGGGACCCCTCAGCCCCAGCATTAT. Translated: CATSRGWGTPQPQHY.

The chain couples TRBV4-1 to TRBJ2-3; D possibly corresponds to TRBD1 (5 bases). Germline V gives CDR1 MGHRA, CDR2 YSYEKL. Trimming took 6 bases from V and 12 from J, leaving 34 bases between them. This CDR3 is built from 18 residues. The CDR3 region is CASSRDRQGWVAADAQYF. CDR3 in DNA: TGCGCCAGCAGTCGAGATCGGCAGGGCTGGGTTGCCGCAGATGCTCAGTATTTT.

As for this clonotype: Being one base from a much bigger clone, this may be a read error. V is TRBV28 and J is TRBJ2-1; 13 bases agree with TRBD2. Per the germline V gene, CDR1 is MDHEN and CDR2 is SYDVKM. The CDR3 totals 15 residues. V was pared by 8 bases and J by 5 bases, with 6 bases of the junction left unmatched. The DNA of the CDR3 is TGTGCCAGCGGACTAGCGGGAGTACCCCACAATGAGCAGTTCTTC. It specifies CASGLAGVPHNEQFF.

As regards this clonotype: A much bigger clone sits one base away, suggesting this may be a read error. CDR3 DNA: TGCGCCAGCAGCTTGGGACAGAGGTCGAACATTCAGTACTTC. This codes for CASSLGQRSNIQYF. The V call is TRBV5-1, the J call TRBJ2-4; possibly TRBD1 for D (5 bases). V was pared by 0 bases and J by 7 bases, with 11 bases between. The CDR3 is 14 amino acids. Germline loops: CDR1 SGHRS, CDR2 YFSETQ.

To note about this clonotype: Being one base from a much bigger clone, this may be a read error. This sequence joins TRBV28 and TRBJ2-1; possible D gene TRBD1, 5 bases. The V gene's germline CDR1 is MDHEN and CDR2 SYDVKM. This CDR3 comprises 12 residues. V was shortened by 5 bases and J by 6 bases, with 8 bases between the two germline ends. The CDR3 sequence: CASSTGFNEQFF. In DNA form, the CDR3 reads TGTGCCAGCAGTACAGGTTTCAATGAGCAGTTCTTC.

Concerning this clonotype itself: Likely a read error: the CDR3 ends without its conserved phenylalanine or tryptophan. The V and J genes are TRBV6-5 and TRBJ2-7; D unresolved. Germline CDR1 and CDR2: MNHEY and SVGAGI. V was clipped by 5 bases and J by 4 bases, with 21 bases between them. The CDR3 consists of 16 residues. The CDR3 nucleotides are TGTGCCAGCAGTCCCGGGCAGGCAGCATCCTTTTACGAGCAGTACCTC. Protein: CASSPGQAASFYEQYL.

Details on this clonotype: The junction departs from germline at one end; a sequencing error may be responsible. CDR3 coding DNA: TGTGCCAGCAGTGAAGCGAGCGGGACTTATGGCTGCACCTTC. As protein: CASSEASGTYGCTF. V and J are TRBV6-1 and TRBJ1-2, with a tentative D call TRBD1 (5 bases). CDR3 length: 14 residues. Germline V gene sequence: CDR1 MNHNS, CDR2 SASEGT.

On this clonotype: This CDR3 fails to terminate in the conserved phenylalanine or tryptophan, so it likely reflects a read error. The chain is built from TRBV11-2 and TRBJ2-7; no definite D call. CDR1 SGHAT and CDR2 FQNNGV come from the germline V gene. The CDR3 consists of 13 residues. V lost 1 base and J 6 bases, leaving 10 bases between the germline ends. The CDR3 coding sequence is TGTGCCAGCAGCTTAGCCAGGATGGGCGAGCAGTACCTC. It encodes CASSLARMGEQYL.

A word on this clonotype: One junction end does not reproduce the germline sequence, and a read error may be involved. CDR3 in DNA: TGTGCCAACAATGCGCGGTGGGGACAGGGCGGTGAGCATTTCTTC. Its translation is CANNARWGQGGEHFF. The chain employs TRBV6-1 and TRBJ2-1; 9 bases align to TRBD1. Germline V gene lookup returns CDR1 MNHNS and CDR2 SASEGT. The CDR3 is 15 amino acids.

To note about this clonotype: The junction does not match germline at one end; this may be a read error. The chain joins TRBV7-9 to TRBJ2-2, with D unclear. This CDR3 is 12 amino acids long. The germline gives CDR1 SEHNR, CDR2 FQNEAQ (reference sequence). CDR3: CATRSNTVELSF. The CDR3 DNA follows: TGTGCCACCAGGTCGAACACCGTGGAGCTGTCTTTT. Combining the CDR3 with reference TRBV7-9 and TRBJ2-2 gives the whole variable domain DTGVSQNPRHKITKRGQNVTFRCDPISEHNRLYWYRQTLGQGPEFLTYFQNEAQLEKSRLLSDRFSAERPKGSFSTLEIQRTEQGDSAMYLCATRSNTVELSFGEGSRLTVL.

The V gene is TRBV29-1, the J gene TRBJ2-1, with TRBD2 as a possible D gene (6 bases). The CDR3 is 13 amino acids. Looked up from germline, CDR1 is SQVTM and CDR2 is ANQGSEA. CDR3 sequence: CSTGLTGSTEQFF. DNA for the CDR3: TGCAGTACAGGACTAACGGGATCGACTGAGCAGTTCTTC.

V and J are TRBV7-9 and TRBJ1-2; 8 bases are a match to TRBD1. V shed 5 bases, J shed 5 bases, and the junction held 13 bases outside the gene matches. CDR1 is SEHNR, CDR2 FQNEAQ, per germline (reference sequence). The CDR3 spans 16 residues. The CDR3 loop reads CASSPGGRLYQYGYTF. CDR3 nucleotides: TGTGCCAGCAGCCCAGGGGGCAGGCTGTACCAGTATGGCTACACCTTC.

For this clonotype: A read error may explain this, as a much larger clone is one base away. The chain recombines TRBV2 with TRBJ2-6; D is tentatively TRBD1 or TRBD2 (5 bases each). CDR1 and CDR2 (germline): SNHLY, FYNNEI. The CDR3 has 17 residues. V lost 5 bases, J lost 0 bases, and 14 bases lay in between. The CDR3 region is CASSTTRDGSGANVLTF. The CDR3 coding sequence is TGTGCCAGCAGTACGACACGGGACGGCTCTGGGGCCAACGTCCTGACTTTC. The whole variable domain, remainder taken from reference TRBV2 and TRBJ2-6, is EPEVTQTPSHQVTQMGQEVILRCVPISNHLYFYWYRQILGQKVEFLVSFYNNEISEKSEIFDDQFSVERPDGSNFTLKIRSTKLEDSAMYFCASSTTRDGSGANVLTFGAGSRLTVL.

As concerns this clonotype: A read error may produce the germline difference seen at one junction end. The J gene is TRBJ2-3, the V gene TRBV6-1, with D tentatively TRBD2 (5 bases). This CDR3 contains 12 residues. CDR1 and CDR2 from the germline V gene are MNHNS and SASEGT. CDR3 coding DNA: TGTGCCAACAGTCATGGACGGGATACGCAGTGTTTT. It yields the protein CANSHGRDTQCF.

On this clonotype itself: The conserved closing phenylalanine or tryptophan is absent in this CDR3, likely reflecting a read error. CDR3 in DNA: TGTGCCGGCAGCACATTAGCGGGAGGGGAGCAGTACTTA. This encodes CAGSTLAGGEQYL. The rearrangement joins TRBV5-4 to TRBJ2-7; 11 bases align to TRBD2. Germline-derived CDR1 and CDR2 are SGHNT and YYREEE (reference sequence). The length of the CDR3 is 13 residues.

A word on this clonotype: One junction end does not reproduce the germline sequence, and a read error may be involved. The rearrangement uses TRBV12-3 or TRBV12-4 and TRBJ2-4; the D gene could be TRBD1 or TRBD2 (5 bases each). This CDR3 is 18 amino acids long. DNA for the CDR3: TGTGCCAACAGTTTATGGGGTGGGGCGGACTTAGCCAAAAACATTCGGTACTTC. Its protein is CANSLWGGADLAKNIRYF.

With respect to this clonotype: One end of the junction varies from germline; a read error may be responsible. CDR3 nucleotide sequence: TGTGCCAGCAGGATAAAGGGGCCCGGCGAGCAATACTTC. Its protein product is CASRIKGPGEQYF. This chain links TRBV6-5 with TRBJ2-7, with TRBD1 as a possible D gene (5 bases). The CDR3 has 13 residues. CDR1 is MNHEY, CDR2 SVGAGI, per germline.

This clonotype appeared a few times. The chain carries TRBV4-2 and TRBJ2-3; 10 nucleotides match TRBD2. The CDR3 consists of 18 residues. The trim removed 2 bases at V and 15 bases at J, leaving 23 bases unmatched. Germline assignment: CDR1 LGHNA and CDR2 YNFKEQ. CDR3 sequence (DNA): TGTGCCAGCAGCCAAATGGCGCTTCTAGCGGGAGCGACAGATACACACTATTTT. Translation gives CASSQMALLAGATDTHYF.

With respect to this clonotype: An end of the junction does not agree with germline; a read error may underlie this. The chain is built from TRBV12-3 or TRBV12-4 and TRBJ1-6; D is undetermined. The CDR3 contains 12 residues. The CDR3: CASSSKNSPLHF. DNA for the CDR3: TGTGCAAGCAGTTCGAAGAATTCACCCCTCCACTTT.